This T cell receptor (beta chain) was identified during a study of Tregs in tolerant kidney transplant recipients. Profiled with immunoSEQ multiplex PCR; TCRdb holds only in-frame clones, not every one. The table has 92,000 or so clones, approximately 92% seen once; the top ten hold over 4%. CD4+CD25+CD127- Tregs, CD4+CD25- non-Tregs, CD4 and CD8 cells were sorted. Study conclusions and caveats: Findings come from small patient numbers and require larger validation. Activated donor B cell expansion appeared to reveal the most relevant donor-specific TCRbeta repertoire. Biological reproducibility was not directly addressed, but technical replication error appeared minimal.

Trimming removed 5 bases at V and 7 bases at J, with 8 bases between. The CDR3 length is 11 residues. Germline lookup yields CDR1 SNHLY and CDR2 FYNNEI. Of note for this clone: Its antigen is unidentified.

The rearrangement joins TRBV2 to TRBJ1-1; no reliable D call. The sequence was obtained from a human donor in good health. The sample was CD8+ T cells from blood. CDR3 in amino acids: CASSPTLEAFF. The CDR3 DNA reads TGTGCCAGCAGTCCCACGCTTGAAGCTTTCTTT.